Each of the 30 T cell receptor beta chains below was sequenced from the same sample in a study of cytomegalovirus exposure and HLA in healthy donors. The PCR contained 60 Vbeta and 13 Jbeta primers. Clones were sequenced by immunoSEQ multiplex PCR, and TCRdb holds only the in-frame ones, with some missing. The data show some 100,000 clones, with roughly 63% seen just once and 5.4% held by the top ten. Sequencing was carried out using PBMCs. The receptors derive from an older woman in good health and CMV-seropositive.

The chain couples TRBV4-2 to TRBJ2-7; 11 bases fit TRBD2. This CDR3 has 16 residues. V shed 4 bases and J 5 bases; nucleotides not matched to a gene: 10. Germline CDR1 and CDR2: LGHNA and YNFKEQ. This CDR3 is CASSLRIAGGRDEQYF. The CDR3 region has the DNA TGTGCCAGCAGCCTCCGGATAGCGGGGGGGAGAGACGAGCAGTACTTC.

This clone was observed a handful of times. V usage is TRBV7-2 and J usage is TRBJ2-7, with 8 positions matching TRBD2. V shed 8 bases, J shed 3 bases, and the junction held 3 bases outside the gene matches. The CDR3 has 12 residues. Germline assignment: CDR1 SGHTA and CDR2 FQGNSA. The CDR3 loop reads CASGLAIYEQYF. DNA of the CDR3: TGTGCCAGCGGACTAGCAATCTACGAGCAGTACTTC.

The sample holds a few counts of this clone. The chain recombines TRBV5-1 with TRBJ2-7; D gene unclear. This CDR3 has 15 amino acids. The V gene's germline CDR1 is SGHRS and CDR2 YFSETQ. The V and J ends lost 2 bases and 0 bases respectively, with 12 bases between them. CDR3 sequence: CASSLTTVSSYEQYF. CDR3 sequence (DNA): TGCGCCAGCAGCTTAACCACAGTCAGCTCCTACGAGCAGTACTTC. The variable domain in full, completed from reference TRBV5-1 and TRBJ2-7, reads KAGVTQTPRYLIKTRGQQVTLSCSPISGHRSVSWYQQTPGQGLQFLFEYFSETQRNKGNFPGRFSGRQFSNSRSEMNVSTLELGDSALYLCASSLTTVSSYEQYFGPGTRLTVT.

V gene TRBV6-5 combines with J gene TRBJ1-2; TRBD1 matches at 12 bases. Germline V lookup: CDR1 MNHEY, CDR2 SVGAGI. The length of the CDR3 is 13 residues. The V segment lost 6 bases and the J segment 12 bases; nucleotides outside the gene matches: 8. CDR3 DNA: TGTGCCAGCAGAACAGGGACAGGGGGCCGAGACACCTTC. Its protein is CASRTGTGGRDTF.

CDR3 bases: TGTGCCAGTAGAGATGGGGGACTAGCGGGGGGAAGAGAGACCCAGTACTTC. This encodes CASRDGGLAGGRETQYF. The chain couples TRBV19 to TRBJ2-5, with 15 bases matching TRBD2. From germline, CDR1 is LNHDA and CDR2 SQIVND (reference sequence). The CDR3 extends over 17 amino acids. With 6 bases clipped from V and 4 bases from J, the junction kept 9 bases outside the gene matches.

The rearrangement uses TRBV19 and TRBJ1-1; TRBD1 agrees at 9 bases. CDR1 and CDR2 from the germline V gene are LNHDA and SQIVND (reference sequence). V trimming: 5 bases; J trimming: 8 bases; junction bases outside the gene matches: 6. The CDR3 spans 13 residues. Here the CDR3 DNA reads TGTGCCAGTAGTCAGAACAGGGGGCGCGAAGCTTTCTTT. It yields the protein CASSQNRGREAFF. Looking up the rest from reference TRBV19 and TRBJ1-1 gives the full variable domain: DGGITQSPKYLFRKEGQNVTLSCEQNLNHDAMYWYRQDPGQGLRLIYYSQIVNDFQKGDIAEGYSVSREKKESFPLTVTSAQKNPTAFYLCASSQNRGREAFFGQGTRLTVV.

This chain joins TRBV19 and TRBJ2-1, with D tentatively TRBD2 (5 bases). V was pared by 5 bases and J by 4 bases, with 12 bases between. This CDR3 contains 14 residues. CDR1 and CDR2 (germline): LNHDA, SQIVND (reference sequence). The DNA of the CDR3 is TGTGCCAGTAGTTTGGAGGCCCCTTACAATGAGCAGTTCTTC. Its translation is CASSLEAPYNEQFF.

This clone has more than one count but fewer than ten. The rearrangement links TRBV19 to TRBJ1-6; no reliable D call. This CDR3 contains 16 residues. Germline CDR1 is LNHDA and CDR2 is SQIVND (reference sequence). Trimming left V 3 bases short and J 10 bases short, with 19 bases between. The CDR3 here is CASSIVGSLSYSPLHF. The CDR3 nucleotides are TGTGCCAGTAGTATTGTAGGGAGTTTGAGTTACTCACCCCTCCACTTT.

This chain joins TRBV7-9 and TRBJ1-1; TRBD1 is a possible D gene (5 bases). Germline V gene data show CDR1 as SEHNR and CDR2 as FQNEAQ (reference sequence). Trimming cost V 2 bases and J 7 bases, with 17 bases left between them. The CDR3 has 15 residues. The CDR3 loop reads CASSLLARDKGEAFF. Here the CDR3 DNA reads TGTGCCAGCAGCTTATTGGCCAGGGATAAGGGTGAAGCTTTCTTT. The variable domain in full, with the rest retrieved from reference TRBV7-9 and TRBJ1-1, is DTGVSQNPRHKITKRGQNVTFRCDPISEHNRLYWYRQTLGQGPEFLTYFQNEAQLEKSRLLSDRFSAERPKGSFSTLEIQRTEQGDSAMYLCASSLLARDKGEAFFGQGTRLTVV.

This clone was seen a few times. The genes are TRBV18 and TRBJ1-5, with no clear D. Per germline, CDR1 KGHSH and CDR2 LQKENI. CDR3 length: 16 residues. V was pared by 0 bases and J by 1 base, with 10 bases between. The CDR3 DNA follows: TGTGCCAGCTCACCACCTCTCGGGGTAAGCAATCAGCCCCAGCATTTT. It codes for CASSPPLGVSNQPQHF.

The chain uses TRBV2 and TRBJ2-1; weak D call: TRBD2 (5 bases). The CDR3 loop spans 15 amino acids. CDR1 SNHLY and CDR2 FYNNEI come from the germline V gene. Trimming shortened V by 0 bases and J by 9 bases, and 15 bases separated the two germline ends. CDR3 in DNA: TGTGCCAGCAGTGAAGCGCTAAGCGGTTCGGGTGAGCAGTTCTTC. It codes for CASSEALSGSGEQFF.

This clone appeared a single time. V gene TRBV18 combines with J gene TRBJ1-2; the match to TRBD1 covers 9 bases. This CDR3 spans 14 amino acids. Germline assignment: CDR1 KGHSH and CDR2 LQKENI. V shed 5 bases, J shed 1 base, and the junction held 2 bases outside the gene matches. This chain's CDR3 is CASSMDRGNYGYTF. In DNA, the CDR3 is TGTGCCAGCTCAATGGACAGGGGTAACTATGGCTACACCTTC.

This clone came up a few times. The rearrangement links TRBV27 to TRBJ2-5; 12 positions match TRBD2. The germline gives CDR1 MNHEY, CDR2 SMNVEV (reference sequence). The trim removed 4 bases at V and 4 bases at J, leaving 10 bases unmatched. There are 17 residues in the CDR3. This CDR3 reads CASSSQKLAGGSETQYF. The CDR3 DNA sequence: TGTGCCAGCAGTTCCCAAAAACTAGCGGGGGGTTCAGAGACCCAGTACTTC.

The chain employs TRBV6-6 and TRBJ1-2; D is unclear. Trimming removed 2 bases from V and 6 bases from J, with 7 bases in between. This CDR3 comprises 12 residues. Germline CDR1 is MNHNY and CDR2 is SVGAGI (reference sequence). Here the CDR3 reads CASSYEPHGYTF. In DNA, the CDR3 is TGTGCCAGCAGTTACGAGCCCCATGGCTACACCTTC.

The V call is TRBV5-6, the J call TRBJ2-5; the match to TRBD1 covers 9 bases. CDR1 and CDR2 (germline): SGHDT, YYEEEE. V lost 4 bases to trimming and J lost 2 bases; unmatched junction nucleotides: 6. The CDR3 sequence is 15 residues long. This CDR3 reads CASSDGTGTQETQYF. The CDR3 DNA sequence: TGTGCCAGCAGCGACGGGACAGGGACACAAGAGACCCAGTACTTC.

The chain couples TRBV18 to TRBJ1-2; TRBD1 matches 11 bases. V lost 10 bases, J lost 7 bases, and 17 bases stayed unmatched. CDR1 and CDR2 (germline): KGHSH, LQKENI. This CDR3 region has 16 residues. CDR3: CATSSVPGQGVGGYTF. CDR3 DNA: TGTGCCACCTCTAGCGTCCCGGGACAGGGGGTAGGTGGCTACACCTTC.

The chain combines TRBV30 with TRBJ1-6, with TRBD1 matching 7 bases. Germline trimming cut 2 bases from V and 7 bases from J; bases unmatched to any gene: 11. The CDR3 length is 16 residues. Germline CDR1 GTSNPN, CDR2 SVGIG (reference sequence). The CDR3 loop reads CAWSIPTGTANSPLHF. CDR3 nucleotides: TGTGCCTGGAGTATCCCGACAGGGACCGCGAATTCACCCCTCCACTTT. Supplemented by reference TRBV30 and TRBJ1-6, the full variable domain reads SQTIHQWPATLVQPVGSPLSLECTVEGTSNPNLYWYRQAAGRGLQLLFYSVGIGQISSEVPQNLSASRPQDRQFILSSKKLLLSDSGFYLCAWSIPTGTANSPLHFGNGTRLTVT.

This clone was counted a few times. The chain uses TRBV27 and TRBJ2-1, with 7 bases matching TRBD2. Trimming removed 6 bases from V and 0 bases from J; junction bases left unmatched: 5. Germline V gives CDR1 MNHEY, CDR2 SMNVEV (reference sequence). The CDR3 loop spans 15 amino acids. The CDR3 nucleotides are TGTGCCAGCAGCCGGGGGGACCTCTCCTACAATGAGCAGTTCTTC. Translation gives CASSRGDLSYNEQFF.

CDR3 in amino acids: CASSPGGQNYGYTF. The CDR3 bases are TGCGCCAGCAGCCCGGGGGGGCAAAACTATGGCTACACCTTC. The chain combines TRBV5-1 with TRBJ1-2; D is possibly TRBD1 (6 bases). V shed 4 bases and J shed 2 bases, with 12 bases lying between them. The V gene's germline CDR1 is SGHRS and CDR2 YFSETQ. There are 14 residues in the CDR3.

The V gene is TRBV5-6, the J gene TRBJ1-3, with 7 bases fitting TRBD1. J gave up 0 bases and V 4 bases, and 7 bases lay outside the gene matches. Germline loops: CDR1 SGHDT, CDR2 YYEEEE. The CDR3 runs 16 residues. The CDR3 here is CASSLTGVYSGNTIYF. The CDR3 nucleotides are TGTGCCAGCAGCCTCACAGGGGTCTACTCTGGAAACACCATATATTTT.

CDR3 amino acids: CASSKTGPYEQYF. For the CDR3, the DNA is TGTGCCAGCAGCAAAACAGGGCCCTACGAGCAGTACTTC. The chain couples TRBV7-9 to TRBJ2-7; a weak D match, TRBD1 (6 bases). Between the trimmed V and J ends, which lost 5 bases and 2 bases, there was a span of 10 bases. The germline V gene encodes CDR1 SEHNR and CDR2 FQNEAQ (reference sequence). This CDR3 comprises 13 residues.

V is TRBV6-5 and J is TRBJ2-2, with D possibly being TRBD1 (5 bases). Germline-derived CDR1 and CDR2 are MNHEY and SVGAGI. The V end lost 6 bases, the J end lost 7 bases, and 12 bases lay between the germline ends. The CDR3 is 13 amino acids. CDR3 region: CASSQGEIGELFF. The CDR3, as DNA: TGTGCCAGCAGCCAAGGGGAAATCGGGGAGCTGTTTTTT.

The V call is TRBV4-2, the J call TRBJ1-2, with 7 bases matching TRBD1. Germline V gene data show CDR1 as LGHNA and CDR2 as YNFKEQ. The CDR3 loop spans 16 amino acids. V dropped 0 bases and J dropped 6; count of bases not matched to a gene: 10. This CDR3 reads CASSQDGQGGKNGYTF. CDR3 DNA sequence: TGTGCCAGCAGCCAAGATGGGCAGGGGGGCAAAAATGGCTACACCTTC.

This chain uses TRBV19 with TRBJ2-6, with 9 nucleotides matching TRBD1. Trimming cost V 5 bases and J 0 bases; bases outside gene matches: 14. CDR3 length equals 20 residues. CDR1 is LNHDA, CDR2 SQIVND, per germline (reference sequence). In DNA, the CDR3 is TGTGCCAGTAGTCCCTCGATTGTGGGACAGGGTTCCTCTGGGGCCAACGTCCTGACTTTC. It yields the protein CASSPSIVGQGSSGANVLTF.

The rearrangement uses TRBV30 and TRBJ1-5; no clear D. Trimming pared 4 bases from V and 2 bases from J, leaving 15 bases between. The length of the CDR3 is 15 residues. Germline CDR1 and CDR2: GTSNPN and SVGIG (reference sequence). The CDR3 region has the DNA TGTGCCTGGAAATTGGCGGGAGGTGGCAATCAGCCCCAGCATTTT. Residues: CAWKLAGGGNQPQHF.

The rearrangement uses TRBV18 and TRBJ2-6; 10 bases align to TRBD2. CDR1 KGHSH and CDR2 LQKENI come from the germline V gene. The trim removed 3 bases at V and 2 bases at J, leaving 7 bases unmatched. This CDR3 region has 18 residues. DNA for the CDR3: TGTGCCAGCTCACCCCAGGAAAGCGGGGGGGCTGGGGCCAACGTCCTGACTTTC. This gives the protein CASSPQESGGAGANVLTF.

This clone was detected only a few times. This chain uses TRBV10-3 with TRBJ1-6, with 7 bases that match TRBD1. Germline V gives CDR1 ENHRY, CDR2 SYGVKD. The junction had 23 bases not matched to a gene; V was cut back by 5 bases and J by 10 bases. The CDR3 length is 19 residues. The CDR3: CAISRGPGTAGAGESPLHF. The CDR3 nucleotides read TGTGCCATCAGTCGGGGACCCGGGACAGCTGGCGCCGGGGAATCACCCCTCCACTTT.

The genes are TRBV6-5 and TRBJ1-5; D is unclear. Germline V gives CDR1 MNHEY, CDR2 SVGAGI. V dropped 0 bases and J dropped 9 bases, with 15 bases sitting between them. CDR3 length equals 15 residues. DNA of the CDR3: TGTGCCAGCAGTTACTCACTGGCCCCGGAGGCGCCCCAGCATTTT. Protein product: CASSYSLAPEAPQHF.

This clone has just one count. The CDR3 nucleotides read TGTGCCTGGAGTGTACAGGGGGCCCAAGAGACCCAGTACTTC. Protein product: CAWSVQGAQETQYF. The chain links TRBV30 to TRBJ2-5; the match to TRBD1 covers 9 bases. This CDR3 region has 14 residues. The J segment lost 1 base and the V segment lost 0 bases, leaving 0 bases of the junction unmatched. From germline, CDR1 is GTSNPN and CDR2 SVGIG (reference sequence).

The chain joins TRBV7-9 to TRBJ2-1; 7 bases are shared with TRBD2. J was trimmed by 5 bases and V by 2 bases; bases with no gene match: 9. There are 16 residues in the CDR3. Germline V CDR1 and CDR2: SEHNR, FQNEAQ (reference sequence). CDR3 in DNA: TGTGCCAGCAGCTTATCAGGACTAGTAGCCAACAATGAGCAGTTCTTC. Translated, it gives CASSLSGLVANNEQFF. Full variable domain (remainder filled in from reference TRBV7-9 and TRBJ2-1): DTGVSQNPRHKITKRGQNVTFRCDPISEHNRLYWYRQTLGQGPEFLTYFQNEAQLEKSRLLSDRFSAERPKGSFSTLEIQRTEQGDSAMYLCASSLSGLVANNEQFFGPGTRLTVL.